Listed here are 14 T cell receptor beta chains from one sample, sequenced in a study of T cell repertoires in cytomegalovirus infection. TCRdb processed the reads anew with MiXCR; each CDR3 protein has one entry. This sample has about a million distinct CDR3 sequences; around 32% occur once, and the top ten carry over 13%. The antigens these receptors bind are not known. Sequencing was performed on cultured CD8+ T cells from PBMCs, taken from culture after CMV antigen stimulation. The source is a human donor in good health (CMV status not recorded). Some clones in this sample may be carry-over from other donors' samples.

The CDR3 region has the DNA TGTGCCAGCCGAGACCCAGCGGGGTATGATACGCAGTATTTT. It yields the protein CASRDPAGYDTQYF. The rearrangement uses TRBV2 and TRBJ2-3; 7 positions agree with TRBD2. The CDR3 has 14 residues. Germline V gene sequence: CDR1 SNHLY, CDR2 FYNNEI. V lost 8 bases, J lost 6 bases, and 11 bases stayed unmatched.

V usage is TRBV7-9 and J usage is TRBJ1-4, with D perhaps TRBD1 (5 bases). This CDR3 contains 15 residues. The germline V and J ends were trimmed by 5 bases and 7 bases, with 17 bases remaining between them. Germline V gene lookup returns CDR1 SEHNR and CDR2 FQNEAQ (reference sequence). In nucleotides, the CDR3 is TGTGCCAGCAGCGCCCCTGGCTGGGGGGGTGAAAAACTGTTTTTT. This translates into CASSAPGWGGEKLFF.

This clonotype turned up a few times. V and J are TRBV6-6 and TRBJ2-3; tentatively, D is TRBD2 (6 bases). This CDR3 comprises 17 residues. Trimming removed 1 base at V and 0 bases at J, with 14 bases between. The V gene's germline CDR1 is MNHNY and CDR2 SVGAGI (reference sequence). CDR3 sequence: CASSYLGGAASTDTQYF. As DNA, the CDR3 is TGTGCCAGCAGTTACTTGGGGGGAGCCGCCAGCACAGATACGCAGTATTTT.

With regard to this clonotype: An end of the junction does not agree with germline; a read error may underlie this. This chain connects TRBV2 to TRBJ2-3; maybe TRBD2 (6 bases). CDR1 and CDR2 from the germline V gene are SNHLY and FYNNEI. There are 15 residues in the CDR3. The CDR3 region is CTSSPYGGSTDTQYF. The CDR3 nucleotides are TGTACCAGCAGTCCCTACGGGGGTAGCACAGATACGCAGTATTTT.

This chain joins TRBV28 and TRBJ1-1; tentative D call: TRBD1 (6 bases). In germline, CDR1 is MDHEN, CDR2 SYDVKM. CDR3 length: 16 amino acids. The ends were cut back, 1 base at V and 0 bases at J, with 12 bases in the middle. CDR3 nucleotides: TGTGCCAGCAGTTTATTCTGGGACACTTTGAACACTGAAGCTTTCTTT. Protein sequence: CASSLFWDTLNTEAFF.

This clonotype has only a few counts. The V and J genes are TRBV19 and TRBJ2-1, with 14 nucleotides matching TRBD2. The CDR3 length is 21 residues. V was clipped by 5 bases and J by 0 bases; unmatched bases: 15. Germline CDR1 reads LNHDA; CDR2 reads SQIVND (reference sequence). The CDR3 nucleotides are TGTGCCAGTAGTCACCCCCTACGACTAGCGGGGGGGACTAGCTCCTACAATGAGCAGTTCTTC. Translation gives CASSHPLRLAGGTSSYNEQFF. Full variable domain (rest looked up from reference TRBV19 and TRBJ2-1): DGGITQSPKYLFRKEGQNVTLSCEQNLNHDAMYWYRQDPGQGLRLIYYSQIVNDFQKGDIAEGYSVSREKKESFPLTVTSAQKNPTAFYLCASSHPLRLAGGTSSYNEQFFGPGTRLTVL.

This clonotype was recorded at least ten times. The J gene is TRBJ2-4, the V gene TRBV7-8; tentatively, D is TRBD1 (6 bases). CDR3 length: 14 residues. V dropped 3 bases and J dropped 5 bases, with 11 bases sitting between them. Germline-derived CDR1 and CDR2 are SGHVS and FQNEAQ. The CDR3 coding sequence is TGTGCCAGCAGCTTCCCGGGACAAGAAAACATTCAGTACTTC. Amino acids: CASSFPGQENIQYF.

This clonotype was counted many times. In nucleotides, the CDR3 is TGTGCCAGCCAGAGAGGGGGACCAGGGAGCAATCAGCCCCAGCATTTT. Protein product: CASQRGGPGSNQPQHF. The chain couples TRBV7-9 to TRBJ1-5; TRBD1 is a possible D gene (6 bases). Trimming took 8 bases from V and 1 from J, leaving 18 bases between them. CDR1 and CDR2 from the germline V gene are SEHNR and FQNEAQ (reference sequence). The CDR3 is made up of 16 amino acids.

This clonotype was picked up many times. V and J are TRBV28 and TRBJ1-5; the D is unclear. The V and J ends lost 6 bases and 3 bases respectively, with 6 bases between them. The CDR3 runs to 12 residues. From germline, CDR1 is MDHEN and CDR2 SYDVKM. CDR3 in DNA: TGTGCCAGCAGAATACTCAATCAGCCCCAGCATTTT. It translates to CASRILNQPQHF. The complete variable domain, with remaining parts taken from reference TRBV28 and TRBJ1-5, reads DVKVTQSSRYLVKRTGEKVFLECVQDMDHENMFWYRQDPGLGLRLIYFSYDVKMKEKGDIPEGYSVSREKKERFSLILESASTNQTSMYLCASRILNQPQHFGDGTRLSIL.

The chain has TRBV4-3 and TRBJ2-5; the D gene could be TRBD1 or TRBD2 (5 bases each). Trimming cost V 4 bases and J 4 bases, with 13 bases left between them. Germline CDR1 LGHNA, CDR2 YSLEER. The CDR3 sequence is 14 residues long. The CDR3 spells CASSPGGGRETQYF. Written as DNA, the CDR3 is TGCGCCAGCAGCCCCGGTGGGGGTCGAGAGACCCAGTACTTC.

The chain carries TRBV28 and TRBJ1-1; D not resolved. Trimming shortened V by 6 bases and J by 5 bases, and 16 bases separated the two germline ends. This CDR3 spans 14 amino acids. The V gene's germline CDR1 is MDHEN and CDR2 SYDVKM. CDR3 sequence reads: CASRAEGRGTEAFF. In nucleotides, the CDR3 is TGTGCCAGCAGGGCAGAGGGCCGGGGAACTGAAGCTTTCTTT.

The J gene is TRBJ2-1, the V gene TRBV11-3; the match to TRBD2 covers 13 bases. Germline lookup yields CDR1 SGHNT and CDR2 YENEEA. The CDR3 has 18 amino acids. V shed 1 base, J shed 3 bases, and the junction held 6 bases outside the gene matches. This CDR3 reads CASSLAHGTSGVYNEQFF. The CDR3 bases are TGTGCCAGCAGCTTAGCCCATGGGACTAGCGGGGTCTACAATGAGCAGTTCTTC.

The rearrangement uses TRBV7-4 and TRBJ2-7; D not resolved. Between the trimmed V and J ends, which lost 4 bases and 0 bases, there was a span of 10 bases. The CDR3 extends over 14 amino acids. Looked up from germline, CDR1 is SGHVT and CDR2 is SQSDAQ. CDR3 in amino acids: CASSSASFSYEQYF. The CDR3 DNA sequence: TGTGCCAGCAGCTCTGCCTCATTCTCCTACGAGCAGTACTTC.

At least ten counts were recorded for this clonotype. The rearrangement links TRBV20-1 to TRBJ1-2; maybe TRBD1 (5 bases). From germline, CDR1 is DFQATT and CDR2 SNEGSKA (reference sequence). V shed 5 bases and J shed 0 bases, with 10 bases lying between them. This CDR3 spans 13 amino acids. The CDR3 protein is CSARGRPNYGYTF. In DNA form, the CDR3 reads TGCAGTGCTCGGGGGAGGCCTAACTATGGCTACACCTTC.